Here is one T cell receptor (beta chain) with its context. Measured with immunoSEQ multiplex PCR; TCRdb has only the in-frame clones, and not every one. The sample comprises 60,000 to 85,000 clones, roughly 85% of which are singletons, and 3.4% rests with the top ten. This sample is drawn from a study of blood T cell repertoires in COVID-19. Germline lookup yields CDR1 SGHRS and CDR2 YFSETQ. The V gene end was trimmed by 1 base and the J gene end by 0 bases; junction bases not matched to a gene: 10. CDR3 length: 18 residues. The genes are TRBV5-1 and TRBJ2-7; 10 bases agree with TRBD2. Sequencing was carried out using peripheral blood. This TCR was sampled from a woman between 45 and 60 years old with COVID-19, enrolled during active disease. Here the CDR3 reads CASSLKGRGLAVSYEQYF. In DNA form, the CDR3 reads TGCGCCAGCAGCTTGAAAGGCCGTGGACTAGCGGTCTCCTACGAGCAGTACTTC.